This note documents a single TCR beta chain sequence. The entry originates in a study of blood T cell repertoires in COVID-19. The repertoire was sequenced with immunoSEQ multiplex PCR; TCRdb's copy has only in-frame clones and lacks some. The table has roughly 110,000 clones, around 75% seen once; the top ten hold 0.75% to 1%. The CDR3 loop spans 14 amino acids. The receptor's source is a human donor with acute or convalescent COVID-19. The donor label of this sample is uncertain. Material: peripheral blood. This chain connects TRBV21-1 to TRBJ1-2; TRBD1, the D gene given by the table, was not confirmed from the DNA. TRBV21-1 counts as a pseudogene. The DNA of the CDR3 is TGTGCCAGCAGCAAAGATCCAGGGAAGGACGGCTACACCTTC. The encoded protein is CASSKDPGKDGYTF.